Sequencing of this TCR beta chain was carried out in a study of glioma-infiltrating T cells (dated by TCRdb to 2016 to 2017). Describing the broader study: Low-grade gliomas were represented by WHO grade II oligodendrogliomas or astrocytomas, and glioblastomas were represented by WHO grade IV tumors that were sampled at initial rather than recurrent diagnosis. Glioma patients received dexamethasone for six or fewer days before surgery. To gauge divergence between tissue and blood T-cell populations, every tissue-infiltrating repertoire was compared against the peripheral blood repertoire from the same patient. The paired cohort comprised three low-grade glioma patients, roughly 8 primary glioblastoma patients and three non-glioma patients contributing non-neoplastic brain tissue. Blood libraries targeted about 4.5- to 10-fold sequencing coverage of 950,000 to 1,000,000 peripheral T cells. The study sequenced TCR alpha- and beta-chain repertoires from glioma tissue, from non-neoplastic brain tissue and from matched peripheral blood mononuclear cells. Study-wide findings and limitations: Tissue and blood shared very few CDR3 sequences, a result attributed to high CDR3 diversity and limited sampling. In non-neoplastic patients, VJ-independent divergence between tissue and blood fell below expectation, whereas in all gliomas, and especially in low-grade gliomas, the divergence rose above expectation. Small numbers underpinned the group comparisons: roughly 8 glioblastoma patients, three low-grade glioma patients and three non-neoplastic patients. Patients with low tissue-blood divergence were marked by a signature set of shared blood CDR3 motifs, and this signature set was depleted in highly divergent patients.

Per the germline V gene, LGHNA is the CDR1 and YNFKEQ is the CDR2. The CDR3 has 17 amino acids, counting the end cysteine and phenylalanine. The DNA shown is the 51-base CDR3, in frame from base 1. V sheds 1 base and J sheds 1 base, leaving 14 bases between their ends. Immediately after resection, surgical brain or tumor specimens were cryofrozen in liquid nitrogen, and peripheral blood cells were collected at the same time. The iRepertoire nested amplicon-rescue multiplex PCR (arm-PCR) platform was used to amplify TCR alpha and beta CDR3 regions from RNA. For one-step reverse transcription and amplification, roughly 100-450 ng of tissue mRNA or PBMC total RNA was used as input. Following bead purification, Illumina adapters were added by a secondary multiplex PCR, and the libraries were gel-purified between 200 and 400 bp. The libraries contained internal 6-nucleotide barcodes that were used for demultiplexing. The libraries were sequenced on an Illumina MiSeq using 2x220 or 2x250 nucleotide paired-end reads. On the authors' methods: Paired reads were merged using FLASH 1.2.11 and were aligned to the GRCh37 human genome using BWA-MEM, after which TRA and TRB reads were extracted. For V and J assignment, an IMGT-derived reference of cassette sequences and CDR3 motifs that included pseudogenes was used. Reads were translated in three frames, and productive CDR3s were defined by a C…FGXG motif without stop codons. A clonotype was defined as a unique combination of a V-J cassette pair and a CDR3 amino acid sequence. Reads were filtered by Hamming distance, with the threshold set by the sequence error rate of each sample in mapped regions. In-frame beta chains were kept once TCRdb had trimmed the public reads at Q25 with fastp and called clones with MiXCR. Every CDR3 protein is listed once, alongside the most common genes and DNA of its rows. The authors' filters were not applied to this entry. Within this sample are about 380,000 distinct CDR3 sequences, with about 40% of them counted one time only. The ten largest clones add up to 12% of the sample.

As regards this clonotype: Its antigen is unknown. Within one base of it there is no much larger clone, and no base qualities were kept.

The origin of this receptor is a human donor with low-grade glioma or glioblastoma, undergoing nonglioma brain surgery, or in good health (not recorded which). This chain is built from TRBV4-2 and TRBJ1-5; TRBD1 could be the D gene, as 6 bases match. What was sequenced was glioma tissue, nonneoplastic brain tissue, or PBMCs (not recorded which). The DNA is as follows: TGTGCCAGCAGCCAAGTTTCCTTCGGACAGAGCAATCAGCCCCAGCATTTT. This gives the protein CASSQVSFGQSNQPQHF.